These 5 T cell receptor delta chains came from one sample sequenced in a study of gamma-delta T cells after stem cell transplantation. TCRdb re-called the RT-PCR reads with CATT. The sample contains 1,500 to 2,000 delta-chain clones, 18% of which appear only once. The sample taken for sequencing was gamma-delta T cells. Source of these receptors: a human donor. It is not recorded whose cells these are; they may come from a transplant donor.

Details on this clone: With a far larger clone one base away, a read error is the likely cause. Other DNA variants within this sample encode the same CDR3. CDR3 residues: CACDPLGMSDKLIF. The DNA of the CDR3 is TGCGCCTGTGACCCACTGGGGATGTCGGATAAACTCATCTTT. This sequence joins TRDV2 and TRDJ1; TRDD3 agrees at 7 bases. Germline CDR1 and CDR2: GEAIGNYY and EKD. The CDR3 totals 14 residues.

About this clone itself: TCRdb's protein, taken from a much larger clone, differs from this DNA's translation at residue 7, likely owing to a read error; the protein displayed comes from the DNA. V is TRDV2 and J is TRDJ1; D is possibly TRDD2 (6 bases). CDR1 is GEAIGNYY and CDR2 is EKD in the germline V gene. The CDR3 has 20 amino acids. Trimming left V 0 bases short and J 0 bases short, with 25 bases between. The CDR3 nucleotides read TGTGCCTGTGACACCGTAGCTCCTACGAGACGTCTAGCGTACACCGATAAACTCATCTTT. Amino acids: CACDTVAPTRRLAYTDKLIF.

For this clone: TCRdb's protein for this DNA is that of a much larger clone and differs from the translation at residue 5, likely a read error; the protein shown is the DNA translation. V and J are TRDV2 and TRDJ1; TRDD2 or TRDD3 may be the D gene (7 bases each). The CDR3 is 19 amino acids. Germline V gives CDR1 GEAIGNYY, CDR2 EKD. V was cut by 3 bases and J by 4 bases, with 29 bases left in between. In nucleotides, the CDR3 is TGTGCCTGTGACGCGGCGGGCTTTCCTACTGGGGCTTATGGCGATAAACTCATCTTT. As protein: CACDAAGFPTGAYGDKLIF.

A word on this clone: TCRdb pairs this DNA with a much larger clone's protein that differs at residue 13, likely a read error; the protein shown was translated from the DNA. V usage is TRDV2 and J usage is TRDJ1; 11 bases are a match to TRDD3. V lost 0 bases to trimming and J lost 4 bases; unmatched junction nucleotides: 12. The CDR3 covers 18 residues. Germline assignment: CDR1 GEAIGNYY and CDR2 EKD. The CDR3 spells CACDTLGASGGYYDKLIF. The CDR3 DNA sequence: TGTGCCTGTGACACCTTAGGGGCTTCTGGGGGATACTACGATAAACTCATCTTT.

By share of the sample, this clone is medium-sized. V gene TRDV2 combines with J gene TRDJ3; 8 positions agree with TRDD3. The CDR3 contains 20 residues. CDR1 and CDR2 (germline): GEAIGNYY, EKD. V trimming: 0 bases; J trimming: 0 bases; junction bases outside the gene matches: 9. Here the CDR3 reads CACDTSAVLGASWDTRQMFF. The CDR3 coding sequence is TGTGCCTGTGACACCTCTGCTGTACTGGGGGCCTCCTGGGACACCCGACAGATGTTTTTC.